This is a list of T cell receptor beta chains from one sample in a study of blood T cell repertoires in COVID-19. Profiling relied on immunoSEQ multiplex PCR, and the TCRdb table lists in-frame clones only, not all of them. Among about 200,000 clones listed, 87% were seen once. Sequenced: peripheral blood. These TCRs come from a man aged 40-49 years with active or convalescent COVID-19. Each CDR3 is given with its conserved first and last residue. The D gene is left open where the match is weak. The size field is filled for only some rows; it gives once, few, many or a size class.

V gene	clone size	J gene	D gene	CDR3 protein	CDR3 DNA
TRBV30	NA	TRBJ2-7	TRBD1	CAWSVDRATYEQYF	TGTGCCTGGAGTGTAGACAGGGCCACCTACGAGCAGTACTTC
TRBV2	few	TRBJ1-1	NA	CASSVTENTEAFF	TGTGCCAGCAGTGTTACAGAGAACACTGAAGCTTTCTTT
TRBV13	NA	TRBJ2-3	NA	CASSSVLADTDTQYF	TGTGCCAGCAGCTCCGTACTAGCCGATACAGATACGCAGTATTTT
TRBV28	NA	TRBJ1-1	TRBD1	CASRGQGTEAFF	TGTGCCAGCAGAGGACAGGGGACTGAGGCTTTCTTT
TRBV28	NA	TRBJ2-1	NA	CASSNLGLQQFF	TGTGCCAGCAGCAACCTCGGACTGCAGCAGTTCTTC
TRBV19	NA	TRBJ1-4	NA	CASSSWDNSGEKLFF	TGTGCCAGTAGTTCGTGGGACAACAGCGGTGAAAAACTGTTTTTT
TRBV6-5	NA	TRBJ1-5	TRBD1	CAGGQGPNQPQHF	TGTGCCGGGGGACAGGGTCCAAATCAGCCCCAGCATTTT
TRBV10-2	once	TRBJ2-7	NA	CASGLFYEQYF	TGCGCCAGCGGACTATTCTACGAGCAGTACTTC
TRBV7-3	NA	TRBJ2-5	NA	CASSPRGSQETQYF	TGTGCCAGCAGCCCCCGGGGATCTCAAGAGACCCAGTACTTC
TRBV19	NA	TRBJ2-1	NA	CASGPDSYNEQFF	TGTGCCAGCGGTCCTGACTCCTACAATGAGCAGTTCTTC
TRBV27	NA	TRBJ2-1	TRBD2	CASSFGPAGSNEQFF	TGTGCCAGCAGTTTTGGGCCAGCGGGAAGCAATGAGCAGTTCTTC
TRBV6-4	NA	TRBJ1-5	NA	CASSDPGYSNQPQHF	TGTGCCAGCAGTGATCCAGGGTATAGCAATCAGCCCCAGCATTTT
TRBV21-1	NA	TRBJ1-3	NA	CASGRGRWTAGNTIYF	TGTGCCTCCGGTAGGGGGCGCTGGACGGCTGGAAACACCATATATTTT
TRBV6-5	NA	TRBJ2-1	TRBD2	CASSWTSGRNEQFF	TGTGCCAGCAGTTGGACTAGCGGGAGAAATGAGCAGTTCTTC
TRBV4-1	NA	TRBJ1-1	TRBD1	CASSEDRGGNTEAFF	TGCGCCAGCAGCGAGGACAGGGGGGGGAACACTGAAGCTTTCTTT
TRBV5-1	NA	TRBJ2-3	NA	CASRPLRGGRDTQYF	TGCGCCAGCAGGCCCCTGAGGGGGGGCCGAGATACGCAGTATTTT
TRBV24-1	NA	TRBJ2-3	TRBD1	CATSDDRGTDTQYF	TGTGCCACCAGTGATGACAGGGGGACAGATACGCAGTATTTT
TRBV12-3/TRBV12-4	NA	TRBJ1-2	NA	CASSLMTHGYTF	TGTGCCAGCAGTTTAATGACTCATGGCTACACCTTC
TRBV6-5	few	TRBJ2-3	NA	CASQSGYSTDTQYF	TGTGCCAGTCAGAGCGGGTACAGCACAGATACGCAGTATTTT
TRBV25-1	NA	TRBJ1-1	NA	CASQQRAGFAEAFF	TGTGCCAGCCAGCAGAGAGCGGGATTCGCTGAAGCTTTCTTT
TRBV28	once	TRBJ1-6	TRBD1	CASRPGQGDSPLHF	TGTGCCAGCAGACCGGGACAGGGAGATTCACCCCTCCACTTT
TRBV7-3	NA	TRBJ2-7	TRBD2	CASSLAGEVAEQYF	TGCGCCAGCAGCTTAGCGGGAGAAGTGGCCGAGCAGTACTTC
TRBV28	NA	TRBJ2-7	TRBD1	CASLRDRSSYEQYF	TGTGCCAGTCTCCGGGACAGGAGCTCCTACGAGCAGTACTTC
TRBV5-1	NA	TRBJ1-1	NA	CASSLARGNTEAFF	TGCGCCAGCAGCTTGGCCCGGGGGAACACTGAAGCTTTCTTT
TRBV7-6	NA	TRBJ2-7	NA	CASSLGGGAVYEQYF	TGTGCCAGCAGCTTAGGAGGGGGGGCGGTGTACGAGCAGTACTTC
TRBV7-2	few	TRBJ2-7	TRBD2	CASSYGAGLPVREQYF	TGTGCCAGCAGTTACGGAGCGGGACTCCCGGTTCGGGAGCAGTACTTC
TRBV5-6	NA	TRBJ2-7	TRBD1	CASSLDRGSYEQYF	TGTGCCAGCAGCTTAGACAGGGGCTCCTACGAGCAGTACTTC
TRBV5-4	NA	TRBJ1-5	TRBD1	CASSPGTGDQPQHF	TGTGCCAGCAGCCCCGGGACAGGGGATCAGCCCCAGCATTTT
TRBV6-5	NA	TRBJ1-1	TRBD1	CASSYQGQKTEAFF	TGTGCCAGCAGTTACCAGGGACAGAAAACTGAAGCTTTCTTT
TRBV7-9	NA	TRBJ1-1	TRBD1	CASSGQAANTEAFF	TGTGCCAGCAGCGGACAGGCAGCGAACACTGAAGCTTTCTTT
TRBV10-1	NA	TRBJ1-1	NA	CASSEKGRVNTEAFF	TGCGCCAGCAGTGAGAAAGGGCGGGTTAACACTGAAGCTTTCTTT
TRBV7-2	NA	TRBJ1-2	NA	CASSRTSSGYTF	TGTGCCAGCAGTCGGACTTCTAGTGGCTACACCTTC
TRBV28	NA	TRBJ1-3	NA	CASSLAGNTIYF	TGTGCCAGCAGTTTGGCAGGGAACACCATATATTTT
TRBV7-2	NA	TRBJ2-2	TRBD2	CASSLAWTSATGELFF	TGTGCCAGCAGCTTAGCATGGACTAGCGCCACCGGGGAGCTGTTTTTT
TRBV29-1	NA	TRBJ1-5	TRBD1	CSVRQGGSNQPQHF	TGCAGCGTCAGACAGGGGGGAAGCAATCAGCCCCAGCATTTT
TRBV10-2	NA	TRBJ2-7	NA	CASTRSEGSEQYF	TGCGCCAGCACCCGGTCGGAGGGTTCCGAGCAGTACTTC
TRBV5-1	few	TRBJ1-3	TRBD1	CASSDPGQGLSGNTIYF	TGCGCCAGCAGCGACCCGGGACAGGGGCTCTCTGGAAACACCATATATTTT
TRBV9	NA	TRBJ2-7	NA	CASSVEEQGAYEQYF	TGTGCCAGCAGCGTAGAGGAACAGGGAGCCTACGAGCAGTACTTC
TRBV30	NA	TRBJ2-1	TRBD2	CACGLAGRYNEQFF	TGTGCCTGTGGACTAGCGGGACGATACAATGAGCAGTTCTTC
TRBV28	NA	TRBJ1-1	NA	CASSPDTYLDEAFF	TGTGCCAGCAGTCCAGACACATACTTGGATGAAGCTTTCTTT
TRBV28	NA	TRBJ1-5	NA	CASSSGGRDQPQHF	TGTGCCAGCAGTTCCGGGGGGAGAGATCAGCCCCAGCATTTT
TRBV7-3	NA	TRBJ2-3	TRBD2	CASSLRRLAGTTDTQYF	TGTGCCAGCAGCTTGCGGCGCCTAGCGGGTACCACAGATACGCAGTATTTT
TRBV4-2	few	TRBJ2-7	TRBD2	CATAPNFGLASYEQYF	TGTGCCACTGCGCCAAACTTCGGACTAGCCTCCTACGAGCAGTACTTC